These 30 T cell receptor beta chains originate from one sample sequenced in a study of breast tumors, draining lymph nodes, adjacent tissues. Breast cancer patients provided tissue from their axillary draining lymph nodes. TCRdb re-derived calls from the multiplex PCR reads in MiXCR, one entry per CDR3 protein. This sample carries 150,000 to 200,000 distinct CDR3 sequences, roughly a third of them seen once, and the ten largest clones take 3.8%. The sample taken for sequencing was axillary lymph node tissue. These TCRs come from a female donor with breast cancer. Some clones in this sample may be carry-over from other donors' samples.

This clonotype was observed a few times. This rearrangement joins TRBV10-1 to TRBJ2-3; possible D gene TRBD2, 6 bases. The germline V gene encodes CDR1 WNHNN and CDR2 SYGVQD (reference sequence). V was pared by 2 bases and J by 6 bases, with 9 bases between. The CDR3 length is 13 residues. The CDR3 reads CASSEAGWDTQYF. DNA of the CDR3: TGCGCCAGCAGTGAGGCGGGATGGGATACGCAGTATTTT.

Remarks on this clonotype: At one of its ends the junction is not consistent with the germline gene, which may arise from a read error. The CDR3 DNA sequence: TGTGCCAGCAGGCACACTAGCGCTAGCACAGACACGCAGTATTTT. As protein: CASRHTSASTDTQYF. The V call is TRBV6-2 or TRBV6-3, the J call TRBJ2-3; the match to TRBD2 covers 7 bases. Germline loops: CDR1 MNHEY, CDR2 SVGEGT. The CDR3 is 15 residues long.

With respect to this clonotype: It may be a read error: a sequence one base away is much more abundant. The chain links TRBV6-5 to TRBJ2-1; 7 nucleotides agree with TRBD2. Germline assignment: CDR1 MNHEY and CDR2 SVGAGI. The CDR3 has 14 residues. The CDR3 nucleotides are TGTGCCAGCCATTCCCCCTCCGGGGGGAATGAGCGGTTCTTC. Protein: CASHSPSGGNERFF.

This clonotype was counted at least ten times. The CDR3 sequence: CSARVQPEQFF. CDR3 nucleotide sequence: TGCAGTGCTAGAGTCCAGCCGGAGCAGTTCTTC. The chain has TRBV20-1 and TRBJ2-1; D uncertain. Germline values: CDR1 DFQATT, CDR2 SNEGSKA (reference sequence). The CDR3 contains 11 residues. The V gene lost 1 base and the J gene lost 10 bases, with 8 bases spanning the gap.

The chain uses TRBV2 and TRBJ1-5, with D maybe TRBD1 (5 bases). The germline V and J ends were trimmed by 8 bases and 4 bases, with 15 bases remaining between them. The CDR3 runs to 14 residues. CDR1 SNHLY and CDR2 FYNNEI come from the germline V gene. The DNA for the CDR3 is TGTGCCAGCGCCCACGGGGGGATAAATCAGCCCCAGCATTTT. It translates to CASAHGGINQPQHF.

This clonotype was detected many times. The J gene is TRBJ2-7, the V gene TRBV4-3; tentative D call: TRBD1 (5 bases). This CDR3 region has 15 residues. Trimming shortened V by 0 bases and J by 3 bases, and 12 bases separated the two germline ends. The germline V gene has CDR1 LGHNA and CDR2 YSLEER. This CDR3 reads CASSQDRAAIYEQYF. In DNA form, the CDR3 reads TGCGCCAGCAGCCAAGACAGGGCAGCGATCTACGAGCAGTACTTC.

This clonotype was seen many times. V gene TRBV6-5 combines with J gene TRBJ2-1; 14 bases agree with TRBD2. This CDR3 has 16 amino acids. In germline, CDR1 is MNHEY, CDR2 SVGAGI. The junction had 4 bases not matched to a gene; V was cut back by 5 bases and J by 4 bases. The CDR3 DNA follows: TGTGCCAGCAGTAGACTAGCGGGGGGGTGGTACAATGAGCAGTTCTTC. It specifies CASSRLAGGWYNEQFF.

This clonotype was seen at least ten times. The chain has TRBV5-4 and TRBJ2-3, with TRBD1 matching 11 bases. The CDR3 runs 15 residues. The germline V gene encodes CDR1 SGHNT and CDR2 YYREEE (reference sequence). Trimming removed 0 bases from V and 5 bases from J; junction bases left unmatched: 2. CDR3 bases: TGTGCCAGCAGCTTGGGGGGGACAGGGGGAGATACGCAGTATTTT. As protein: CASSLGGTGGDTQYF.

V is TRBV20-1 and J is TRBJ1-6; D gene unclear. Per the germline V gene, CDR1 is DFQATT and CDR2 is SNEGSKA (reference sequence). The CDR3 contains 14 residues. With 4 bases removed from V and 11 bases from J, the gap between germline ends came to 18 bases. CDR3 sequence (DNA): TGCAGTGCTATCCCTAATGGACCAGATCCACCCCTCCACTTT. Encoded protein: CSAIPNGPDPPLHF.

This clonotype was seen only once. The CDR3 does not end in the conserved phenylalanine or tryptophan, so this is likely a read error. The chain carries TRBV7-9 and TRBJ2-7; tentatively, D is TRBD2 (5 bases). V shed 10 bases and J shed 1 base, with 11 bases lying between them. CDR1 and CDR2 (germline): SEHNR, FQNEAQ (reference sequence). The CDR3 runs to 12 residues. CDR3 nucleotides: TGTGCCACTAGGACTTCTTCCTACGAGCAGTACTCC. Translation: CATRTSSYEQYS.

This clonotype showed up many times. V is TRBV19 and J is TRBJ2-7; TRBD2 is a possible D gene (5 bases). Germline lookup yields CDR1 LNHDA and CDR2 SQIVND (reference sequence). The CDR3 loop spans 15 amino acids. V was trimmed by 5 bases and J by 2 bases, leaving 16 bases between them. The CDR3 region has the DNA TGTGCCAGTAGTCCGGATACGAGGGCAACCTACGAGCAGTACTTC. Protein product: CASSPDTRATYEQYF.

At least ten counts were recorded for this clonotype. The chain couples TRBV6-2 or TRBV6-3 to TRBJ2-5; tentative D call: TRBD2 (7 bases). Trimming stripped 4 bases from V and 5 bases from J, with 14 bases between. This CDR3 contains 14 residues. Germline assignment: CDR1 MNHEY and CDR2 SVGEGT. The CDR3 DNA follows: TGTGCCAGCAGTTGGGCGGGGGCGGGGGAGACCCAGTACTTC. This encodes CASSWAGAGETQYF.

This clonotype was seen repeatedly, ten times or more. The V and J genes are TRBV10-3 and TRBJ1-3, with D possibly matching TRBD1 (5 bases). CDR3 length equals 14 residues. Germline CDR1 reads ENHRY; CDR2 reads SYGVKD. Trimming took 9 bases from V and 2 from J, leaving 14 bases between them. The CDR3 DNA follows: TGTGCCATTGGCAGGGTATCGGCTGGAAACACCATATATTTT. Amino acids: CAIGRVSAGNTIYF.

In regard to this clonotype: A single base separates this from a much larger clone, so it may be a read error. It is likely a read error, because the conserved phenylalanine at the end of the CDR3 is missing. The chain is built from TRBV20-1 and TRBJ2-3; weak D call: TRBD1 (5 bases). The ends were cut back, 6 bases at V and 4 bases at J, with 17 bases in the middle. Germline CDR1 reads DFQATT; CDR2 reads SNEGSKA (reference sequence). CDR3 length equals 14 residues. CDR3 bases: TGCAGTGCCCCAAGACAGCCAGGCGCAGATACGCAGTATTCT. Its protein is CSAPRQPGADTQYS.

This clonotype was recorded many times. The junction differs from germline at one of its ends, possibly a read error. V gene TRBV6-6 combines with J gene TRBJ2-7, with 7 bases identical to TRBD1. This CDR3 has 14 residues. Germline CDR1 is MNHNY and CDR2 is SVGAGI (reference sequence). CDR3 DNA: TGTGTCAGCAGTCCCCGGGACAGCCGCTACGAGCAGTACTTC. This gives the protein CVSSPRDSRYEQYF.

Many counts were recorded for this clonotype. The chain employs TRBV7-2 and TRBJ2-1, with D unresolved. This CDR3 spans 16 amino acids. CDR1 is SGHTA, CDR2 FQGNSA, per germline. Trimming removed 4 bases at V and 7 bases at J, with 20 bases between. CDR3 loop: CASSSYPGPKGNEQFF. The DNA of the CDR3 is TGTGCCAGCAGCTCCTACCCTGGACCTAAGGGAAATGAGCAGTTCTTC.

In its sample, this clonotype was seen a few times. At one end the junction does not follow the germline gene, possibly because of a read error. The chain joins TRBV9 to TRBJ2-1, with TRBD2 as a possible D gene (6 bases). This CDR3 contains 15 residues. Germline CDR1 reads SGDLS; CDR2 reads YYNGEE. The CDR3 nucleotides are TGTGCCAGCAGCGTATCCCTAGCTATCGGGAGTGAGCCGTTCTTC. Amino acid sequence: CASSVSLAIGSEPFF.

This clonotype was counted between two and nine times. A much larger clone is a single base away; this may be a read error. This chain links TRBV6-2 or TRBV6-3 with TRBJ1-6; no firm D call. Trimming shortened V by 5 bases and J by 7 bases, and 15 bases separated the two germline ends. The CDR3 is 15 residues long. The germline V gene encodes CDR1 MNHEY and CDR2 SVGEGT. CDR3 sequence: CASSHLSGWNSPLHF. CDR3 DNA: TGTGCCAGCAGTCACTTGTCCGGCTGGAATTCACCCCTCCACTTT.

This clonotype was observed at least ten times. The gene calls are TRBV7-3 and TRBJ2-3; D is unclear. The CDR3 has 14 amino acids. Trimming shortened V by 5 bases and J by 2 bases, and 11 bases separated the two germline ends. CDR1 is SGHTA, CDR2 FQGTGA, per germline. For the CDR3, the DNA is TGTGCCAGCAGCCCCACTGCGGTCACAGATACGCAGTATTTT. Translating it yields CASSPTAVTDTQYF.

CDR3 amino acids: CSPSGGHEQYF. CDR3 DNA: TGCAGCCCGTCTGGAGGCCACGAGCAGTACTTC. J is TRBJ2-7 and V is TRBV29-1, with TRBD2 as a possible D gene (5 bases). Germline CDR1 is SQVTM and CDR2 is ANQGSEA. V lost 8 bases, J lost 5 bases, and 13 bases lay in between. The CDR3 is 11 residues long.

This chain connects TRBV5-6 to TRBJ1-4, with D possibly being TRBD1 (5 bases). CDR1 is SGHDT, CDR2 YYEEEE, per germline. Trimming removed 2 bases at V and 7 bases at J, with 12 bases between. This CDR3 is 14 amino acids long. The CDR3 loop is CASSFAQGPEKLFF. In DNA form, the CDR3 reads TGTGCCAGCAGCTTCGCCCAGGGACCTGAAAAACTGTTTTTT.

The chain uses TRBV2 and TRBJ1-4; D unresolved. The length of the CDR3 is 13 residues. The germline V and J ends were trimmed by 4 bases and 7 bases, with 10 bases remaining between them. Germline CDR1 reads SNHLY; CDR2 reads FYNNEI. The chain's CDR3 is CASSGLAGEKLFF. The CDR3 nucleotides read TGTGCCAGCAGTGGACTAGCGGGTGAAAAACTGTTTTTT.

This clonotype was seen repeatedly, ten times or more. The V gene is TRBV6-1, the J gene TRBJ1-3, with 8 bases identical to TRBD1. Germline V gene sequence: CDR1 MNHNS, CDR2 SASEGT. The CDR3 has 14 residues. The trim removed 4 bases at V and 2 bases at J, leaving 1 base unmatched. The CDR3 sequence is CASSADRAGNTIYF. Written as DNA, the CDR3 is TGTGCCAGCAGTGCGGACAGGGCTGGAAACACCATATATTTT.

There are many counts of this clonotype. The rearrangement uses TRBV30 and TRBJ2-2; TRBD1 aligns across 9 bases. The CDR3 has 16 residues. The ends lost 0 bases at V and 2 bases at J; junction bases unmatched: 4. In germline, CDR1 is GTSNPN, CDR2 SVGIG (reference sequence). In DNA, the CDR3 is TGTGCCTGGAGTGTACCCACAGGGGGCAACACCGGGGAGCTGTTTTTT. Its translation is CAWSVPTGGNTGELFF.

This rearrangement joins TRBV20-1 to TRBJ2-3; 11 nucleotides align to TRBD2. In germline, CDR1 is DFQATT, CDR2 SNEGSKA (reference sequence). The CDR3 extends over 17 amino acids. Trimming removed 6 bases from V and 2 bases from J; junction bases left unmatched: 13. The CDR3 region has the DNA TGCAGTGCGCGACCTCTAGCGGGGGGCCCACTCACAGATACGCAGTATTTT. Translated, it gives CSARPLAGGPLTDTQYF.

This clonotype was detected a few times. A single base separates this from a much larger clone, so it may be a read error. The J gene is TRBJ2-1, the V gene TRBV20-1; TRBD2 might be the D (5 bases). This CDR3 spans 16 amino acids. In germline, CDR1 is DFQATT, CDR2 SNEGSKA (reference sequence). Trimming pared 0 bases from V and 4 bases from J, leaving 16 bases between. The CDR3 region is CSARDPLDYAYNEQFF. Here the CDR3 DNA reads TGCAGTGCTAGAGACCCTCTAGACTATGCATACAATGAGCAGTTCTTC.

A remark on this clonotype: The conserved phenylalanine or tryptophan is not found at the CDR3 terminus, so this likely reflects a read error. The DNA is left out, because the CDR3 cannot be placed on it with certainty; the CDR3 is given as TCRdb lists it. Here the CDR3 reads CASSYPTR. This rearrangement joins TRBV6-7 to TRBJ1-6. TRBV6-7 is assigned to the ORF class and has an uncertain function. Inclusive of both ends, the CDR3 amounts to 8 amino acids.

This clonotype was picked up many times. A much larger clone differs from this one at a single base, so this may be a read error. The chain recombines TRBV20-1 with TRBJ1-2; 8 nucleotides align to TRBD1. Germline V gene sequence: CDR1 DFQATT, CDR2 SNEGSKA (reference sequence). The CDR3 is made up of 12 amino acids. CDR3 in amino acids: CSPGQENYGSTF. Here the CDR3 DNA reads TGCAGCCCGGGACAGGAGAACTATGGCTCCACCTTC.

This clonotype occurred many times. CDR3 amino acids: CASSQTGQGASRGYTF. The CDR3 DNA follows: TGCGCCAGCAGCCAGACGGGACAGGGGGCATCTCGGGGCTACACCTTC. V is TRBV4-1 and J is TRBJ1-2; 12 bases fit TRBD1. J lost 8 bases, V lost 3 bases, and 10 bases had no gene match. Germline CDR1 reads MGHRA; CDR2 reads YSYEKL. The CDR3 runs to 16 residues.

This sequence joins TRBV20-1 and TRBJ1-2, with TRBD1 matching over 9 bases. The CDR3 is 11 amino acids. Germline V gene data show CDR1 as DFQATT and CDR2 as SNEGSKA (reference sequence). V shed 6 bases and J 5 bases; nucleotides not matched to a gene: 1. CDR3 DNA sequence: TGCAGTGCGGGGACAGGGTATGGCTACACCTTC. It specifies CSAGTGYGYTF.